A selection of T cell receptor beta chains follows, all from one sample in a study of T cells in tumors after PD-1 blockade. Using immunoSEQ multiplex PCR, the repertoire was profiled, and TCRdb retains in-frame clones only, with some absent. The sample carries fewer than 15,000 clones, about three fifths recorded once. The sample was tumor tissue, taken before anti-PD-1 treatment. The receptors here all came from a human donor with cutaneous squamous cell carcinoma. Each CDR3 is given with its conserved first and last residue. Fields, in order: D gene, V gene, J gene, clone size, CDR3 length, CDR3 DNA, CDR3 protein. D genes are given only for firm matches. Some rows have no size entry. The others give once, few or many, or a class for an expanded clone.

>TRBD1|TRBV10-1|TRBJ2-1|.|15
TGCGCCAGCAGCATAGACAGGGGGTCCTACAATGAGCAGTTCTTC
CASSIDRGSYNEQFF
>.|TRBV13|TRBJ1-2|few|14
TGTGCCAGCAGCTTAGTTGGGGATAACTATGGCTACACCTTC
CASSLVGDNYGYTF
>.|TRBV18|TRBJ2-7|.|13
TGTGCCAGCTCTGGAGCGAATCTGGGTGAGCAGTACTTC
CASSGANLGEQYF
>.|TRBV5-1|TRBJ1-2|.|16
TGCGCCAGCAGCTTGGGGGGGAGGACGATTGGCAGTGGCTACACCTTC
CASSLGGRTIGSGYTF
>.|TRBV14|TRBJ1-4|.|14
TGTGCCAGCAGCCAAGGGGGGTTCAATGAAAAACTGTTTTTT
CASSQGGFNEKLFF
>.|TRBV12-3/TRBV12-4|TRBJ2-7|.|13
TGTGCCAGCAGAGAAGGGGGGGGCTACGAGCAGTACTTC
CASREGGGYEQYF
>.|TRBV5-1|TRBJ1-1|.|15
TGCGCCAGCAACGCCGGTCGGGGAAAGAACACTGAAGCTTTCTTT
CASNAGRGKNTEAFF
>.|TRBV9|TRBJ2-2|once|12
TGTGCCAGCAGCTCATCCACCGGGGAGCTGTTTTTT
CASSSSTGELFF
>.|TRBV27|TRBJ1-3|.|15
TGTGCCAGCAGTTTATTTCCCCCCGGGGGAAACACCATATATTTT
CASSLFPPGGNTIYF
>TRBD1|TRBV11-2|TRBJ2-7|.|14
TGTGCCAGCAGCTTCCCGGGACAGGGTATCGAGCAGTACTTC
CASSFPGQGIEQYF
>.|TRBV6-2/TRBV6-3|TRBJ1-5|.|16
TGTGCCAGCAGTTACAGTCAGGGGCAGAGCAATCAGCCCCAGCATTTT
CASSYSQGQSNQPQHF
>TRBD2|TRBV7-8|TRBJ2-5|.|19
TGTGCCAGCAGCTTCCCGGGACTAGCGGGAGCACGGTCGCCGGAGACCCAGTACTTC
CASSFPGLAGARSPETQYF
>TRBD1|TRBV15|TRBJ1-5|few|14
TGTGCCACCGGGACAGGGGGAAGGGGTCAGCCCCAGCATTTT
CATGTGGRGQPQHF
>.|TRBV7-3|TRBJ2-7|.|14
TGTGCCAGCAGCTTTAATCAATTAGGGTCCGAGCAGTACTTC
CASSFNQLGSEQYF
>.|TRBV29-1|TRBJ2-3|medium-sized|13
TGCAGCGTTAATCCGACGGGGACAGATACGCAGTATTTT
CSVNPTGTDTQYF
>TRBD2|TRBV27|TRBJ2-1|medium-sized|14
TGTGCCAGCAATTTAGCGGGGGTATACAATGAGCAGTTCTTC
CASNLAGVYNEQFF
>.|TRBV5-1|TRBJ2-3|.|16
TGCGCCAGCAGGGGAGGTAGCCCATCGGTGTCAGATACGCAGTATTTT
CASRGGSPSVSDTQYF
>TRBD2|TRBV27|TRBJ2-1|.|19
TGTGCCAGCAGTTTAGTAGTCCCTAGCGGGAGGGCCGTCTACAATGAGCAGTTCTTC
CASSLVVPSGRAVYNEQFF
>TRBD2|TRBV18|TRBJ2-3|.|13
TGTGCCAGCTCACTAGCGGGGTCAGATACGCAGTATTTT
CASSLAGSDTQYF
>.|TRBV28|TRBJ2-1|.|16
TGTGCCAGCAGCCGCAGCGATCTTGGCTCCTACAATGAGCAGTTCTTC
CASSRSDLGSYNEQFF
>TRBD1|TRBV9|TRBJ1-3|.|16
TGTGCCAGCAGCGCTGGACAGGGAGTGAGTGGAAACACCATATATTTT
CASSAGQGVSGNTIYF
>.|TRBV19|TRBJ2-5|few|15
TGTGCCAGTAGCTTAAAATGGACCGTAAAAGAGACCCAGTACTTC
CASSLKWTVKETQYF
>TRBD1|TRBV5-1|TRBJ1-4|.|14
TGCGCCAGCCAAAGGACAGGGGTTAATGAAAAACTGTTTTTT
CASQRTGVNEKLFF
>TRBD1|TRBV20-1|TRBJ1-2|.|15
TGCAGTGCTAGTTCCCCGAGCGGGACAGGTCTGGGCTACACCTTC
CSASSPSGTGLGYTF
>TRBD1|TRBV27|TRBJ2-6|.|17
TGTGCCAGCAGTTTGCAGGGGGCTTTCTCTGGGGCCAACGTCCTGACTTTC
CASSLQGAFSGANVLTF
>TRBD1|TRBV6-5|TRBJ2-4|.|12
TGTGCCAGCGCCGGGACAGGGCGGCTTCAGTACTTC
CASAGTGRLQYF
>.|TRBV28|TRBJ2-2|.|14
TGTGCCAGCAGTTTATGGGCGAACACCGGGGAGCTGTTTTTT
CASSLWANTGELFF
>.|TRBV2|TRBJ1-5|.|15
TGTGCCAGCAGCAAAGGGGGGGGCAGCAATCAGCCCCAGCATTTT
CASSKGGGSNQPQHF